This T cell receptor beta chain was sequenced during a study of regulatory T cells in long-lasting Graves disease. Time point denoted: persistent/refractory GD, antithyroid drugs over 5 years with positive TRAb. Making the TCR library involved RNA that had been extracted from PBMCs. Study-wide findings and caveats: Newly diagnosed Graves' patients exceeded persistent ones in TCR diversity. Persistent disease showed a preference for TRBV28, TRBJ1-2 and TRBJ2-5.

To make TCR beta libraries, researchers used iRepertoire HTBI primers and Arm-PCR of CDR3 regions. TCRdb recomputed calls from the multiplex PCR reads with MiXCR, one row per CDR3 protein. The sample has 650,000 to 850,000 distinct CDR3 sequences; about 30% are singletons. The germline CDR1 and CDR2 sequences are MNHEY and SMNVEV (reference sequence). V lost 2 bases and J lost 4, with 12 bases in between. This CDR3 spans 14 amino acids. In its sample, this clonotype was seen a few times. The target antigen is unknown. Sample: peripheral blood mononuclear cells (PBMCs), taken when the disease was refractory, from a patient treated with antithyroid drugs. The receptor was isolated from a female donor with Graves disease. The rearrangement links TRBV27 to TRBJ2-7, with D unclear. The CDR3 DNA reads TGTGCCAGCAGTTTAAAGGGTCGTTGGTACGAGCAGTACTTC. This sequence encodes CASSLKGRWYEQYF.